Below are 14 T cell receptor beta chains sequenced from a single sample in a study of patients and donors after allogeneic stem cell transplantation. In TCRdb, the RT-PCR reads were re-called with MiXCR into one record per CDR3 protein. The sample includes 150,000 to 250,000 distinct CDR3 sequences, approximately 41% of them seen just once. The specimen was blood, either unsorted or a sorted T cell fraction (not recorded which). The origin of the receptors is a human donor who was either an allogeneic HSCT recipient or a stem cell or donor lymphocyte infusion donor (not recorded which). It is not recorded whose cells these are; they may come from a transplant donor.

The CDR3 coding sequence is TGTGCCAGCAGCCTGGGGGGAGGACTTAACACCGGGGAGCTGTTTTTT. Translated, it gives CASSLGGGLNTGELFF. The chain couples TRBV5-8 to TRBJ2-2; D may be TRBD2 (6 bases). The CDR3 length is 16 residues. Germline assignment: CDR1 SGHTS and CDR2 YDEGEE. V lost 4 bases and J 2 bases, leaving 15 bases between the germline ends.

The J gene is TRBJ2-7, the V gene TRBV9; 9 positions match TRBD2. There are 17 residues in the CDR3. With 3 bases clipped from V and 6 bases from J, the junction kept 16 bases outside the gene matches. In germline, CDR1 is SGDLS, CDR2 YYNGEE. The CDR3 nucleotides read TGTGCCAGCAGCGCCGGACTATGGGGACTAGCATCATCCGAGCAGTACTTC. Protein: CASSAGLWGLASSEQYF.

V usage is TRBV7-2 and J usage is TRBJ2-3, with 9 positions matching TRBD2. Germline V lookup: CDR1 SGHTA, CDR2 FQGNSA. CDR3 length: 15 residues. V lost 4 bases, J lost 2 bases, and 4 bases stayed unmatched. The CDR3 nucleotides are TGTGCCAGCAGCTCTCTAGCGGGATTCACAGATACGCAGTATTTT. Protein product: CASSSLAGFTDTQYF.

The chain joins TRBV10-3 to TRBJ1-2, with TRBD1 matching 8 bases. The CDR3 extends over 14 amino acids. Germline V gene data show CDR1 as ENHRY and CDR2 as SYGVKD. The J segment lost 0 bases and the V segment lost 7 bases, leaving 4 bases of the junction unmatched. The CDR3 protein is CAINPTGANYGYTF. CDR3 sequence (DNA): TGTGCCATCAATCCGACAGGGGCTAACTATGGCTACACCTTC.

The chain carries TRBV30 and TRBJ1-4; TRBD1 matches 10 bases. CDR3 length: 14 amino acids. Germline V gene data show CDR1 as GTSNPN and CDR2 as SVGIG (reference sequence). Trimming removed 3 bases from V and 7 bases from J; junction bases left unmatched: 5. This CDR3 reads CAWSGQGVVEKLFF. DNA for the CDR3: TGTGCCTGGAGCGGACAGGGGGTAGTTGAAAAACTGTTTTTT.

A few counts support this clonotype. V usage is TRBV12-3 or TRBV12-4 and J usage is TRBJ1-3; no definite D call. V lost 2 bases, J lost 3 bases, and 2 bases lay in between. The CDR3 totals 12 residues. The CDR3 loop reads CASSLYGNTIYF. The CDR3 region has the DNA TGTGCCAGCAGTTTATATGGAAACACCATATATTTT.

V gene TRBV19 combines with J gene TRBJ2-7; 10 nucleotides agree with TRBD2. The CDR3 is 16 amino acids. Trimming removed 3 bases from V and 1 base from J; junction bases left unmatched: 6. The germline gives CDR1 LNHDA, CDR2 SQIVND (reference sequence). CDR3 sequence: CASSIAVAGGSYEQYF. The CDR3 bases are TGTGCCAGTAGTATCGCGGTAGCGGGAGGTTCCTACGAGCAGTACTTC.

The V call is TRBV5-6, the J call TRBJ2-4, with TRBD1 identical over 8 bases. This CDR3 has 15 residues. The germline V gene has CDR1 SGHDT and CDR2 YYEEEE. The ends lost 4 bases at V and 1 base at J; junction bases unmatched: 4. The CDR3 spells CASSGRGPAKNIQYF. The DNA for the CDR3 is TGTGCCAGCAGCGGCAGGGGGCCGGCCAAAAACATTCAGTACTTC.

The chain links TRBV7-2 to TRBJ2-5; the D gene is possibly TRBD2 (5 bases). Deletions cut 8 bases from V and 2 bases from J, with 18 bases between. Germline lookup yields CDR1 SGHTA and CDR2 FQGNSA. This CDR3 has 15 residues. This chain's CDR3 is CASSRVSGTQETQYF. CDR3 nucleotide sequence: TGTGCCAGCTCGAGGGTGAGCGGTACGCAAGAGACCCAGTACTTC.

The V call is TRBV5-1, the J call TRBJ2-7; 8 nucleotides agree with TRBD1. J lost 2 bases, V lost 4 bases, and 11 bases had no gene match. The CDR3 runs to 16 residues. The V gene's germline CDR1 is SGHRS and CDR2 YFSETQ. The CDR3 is CASSKWWTGLPYEQYF. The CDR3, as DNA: TGCGCCAGCAGCAAGTGGTGGACAGGGCTTCCCTACGAGCAGTACTTC.

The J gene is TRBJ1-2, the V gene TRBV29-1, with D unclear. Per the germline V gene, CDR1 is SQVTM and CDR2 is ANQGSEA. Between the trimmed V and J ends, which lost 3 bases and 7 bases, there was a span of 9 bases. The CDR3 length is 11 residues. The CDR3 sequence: CSVEGRGGYTF. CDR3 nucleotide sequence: TGCAGCGTTGAGGGCCGGGGTGGCTACACCTTC.

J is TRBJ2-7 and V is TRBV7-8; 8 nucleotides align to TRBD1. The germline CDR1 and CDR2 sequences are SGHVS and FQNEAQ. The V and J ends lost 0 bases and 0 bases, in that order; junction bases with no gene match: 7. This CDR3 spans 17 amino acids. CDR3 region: CASSLASGQASSYEQYF. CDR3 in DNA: TGTGCCAGCAGCTTAGCTTCGGGACAGGCCAGCTCCTACGAGCAGTACTTC.

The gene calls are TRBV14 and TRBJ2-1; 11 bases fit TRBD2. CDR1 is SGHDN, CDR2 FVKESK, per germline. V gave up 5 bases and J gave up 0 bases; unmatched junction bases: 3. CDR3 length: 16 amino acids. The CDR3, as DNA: TGTGCCAGCAGCTTACTAGCGGGAGACTCCTACAATGAGCAGTTCTTC. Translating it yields CASSLLAGDSYNEQFF.

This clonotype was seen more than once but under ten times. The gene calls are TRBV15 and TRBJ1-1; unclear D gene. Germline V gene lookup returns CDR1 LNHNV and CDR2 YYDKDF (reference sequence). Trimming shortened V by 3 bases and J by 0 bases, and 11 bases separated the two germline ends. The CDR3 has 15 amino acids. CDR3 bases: TGTGCCACCAGCAGCCACCAGGTGATGAACACTGAAGCTTTCTTT. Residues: CATSSHQVMNTEAFF.